One and the same sample provided the 26 T cell receptor beta chains below, sequenced in a study of T cell responses to AZD1222 COVID-19 vaccine. Assay used: immunoSEQ multiplex PCR; TCRdb lists only in-frame clones, some missing. This sample has 120,000 to 150,000 clones, with around nine tenths found just once. Sequencing used peripheral blood, obtained 28 days after the second AZD1222 dose. The origin of the receptors is an adult who received the AZD1222 COVID-19 vaccine.

The gene calls are TRBV19 and TRBJ1-1; the match to TRBD1 covers 10 bases. V lost 5 bases to trimming and J lost 7 bases; unmatched junction nucleotides: 7. CDR3 size: 14 residues. The V gene's germline CDR1 is LNHDA and CDR2 SQIVND (reference sequence). CDR3 sequence (DNA): TGTGCCAGTAGTGCCCGGGACAGGGGTCTTGAAGCTTTCTTT. It encodes CASSARDRGLEAFF.

CDR3 DNA sequence: TGTGCCAGCAGCCCGGGACAGGGCTATGAAAAACTGTTTTTT. It yields the protein CASSPGQGYEKLFF. J is TRBJ1-4 and V is TRBV6-5; 9 nucleotides align to TRBD1. The germline CDR1 and CDR2 sequences are MNHEY and SVGAGI. Unmatched junction bases numbered 5, after V lost 6 bases and J lost 6 bases. This CDR3 spans 14 amino acids.

The V gene is TRBV6-5, the J gene TRBJ1-1, with unresolved D. CDR1 is MNHEY and CDR2 is SVGAGI in the germline V gene. The CDR3 runs 16 residues. Trimming took off 0 bases at V and 1 base at J, with 12 bases between the two ends. The CDR3 DNA is TGTGCCAGCAGTTACTCTATCGGAGGAGGGAACACTGAAGCTTTCTTT. This sequence encodes CASSYSIGGGNTEAFF.

The chain recombines TRBV7-8 with TRBJ2-6, with D possibly being TRBD1 or TRBD2 (5 bases each). The CDR3 sequence is 16 residues long. Trimming pared 8 bases from V and 1 base from J, leaving 15 bases between. Germline values: CDR1 SGHVS, CDR2 FQNEAQ. The CDR3, as DNA: TGTGCCAGCGGGGGTTTTAGTCAATCTGGGGCCAACGTCCTGACTTTC. It specifies CASGGFSQSGANVLTF.

V is TRBV5-4 and J is TRBJ2-2; 7 bases fit TRBD1. This CDR3 is built from 14 residues. The V segment lost 3 bases and the J segment 5 bases; nucleotides outside the gene matches: 4. Germline-derived CDR1 and CDR2 are SGHNT and YYREEE (reference sequence). The chain's CDR3 is CASSSPGQTGELFF. CDR3 in DNA: TGTGCCAGCAGCTCTCCGGGACAGACCGGGGAGCTGTTTTTT.

The chain is built from TRBV12-3 or TRBV12-4 and TRBJ1-5; TRBD1 aligns across 7 bases. V lost 9 bases, J lost 7 bases, and 9 bases stayed unmatched. The CDR3 length is 13 residues. The CDR3 region has the DNA TGTGCCAGTGGGGGACAGTCGAGACAGCCCCAGCATTTT. Translating it yields CASGGQSRQPQHF.

The rearrangement uses TRBV9 and TRBJ2-4; 7 nucleotides line up with TRBD1. The CDR3 spans 16 residues. In germline, CDR1 is SGDLS, CDR2 YYNGEE. The J segment lost 8 bases and the V segment lost 0 bases, leaving 11 bases of the junction unmatched. DNA for the CDR3: TGTGCCAGCAGCGTAGAGGGGGCAGGGGAGATCGACATTCAGTACTTC. Translation gives CASSVEGAGEIDIQYF.

The chain carries TRBV7-2 and TRBJ1-1, with D possibly matching TRBD1 (6 bases). Germline loops: CDR1 SGHTA, CDR2 FQGNSA. Between the trimmed V and J ends, which lost 1 base and 5 bases, there was a span of 14 bases. The CDR3 contains 15 residues. The chain's CDR3 is CASSLGTGQETEAFF. The CDR3, as DNA: TGTGCCAGCAGCTTAGGAACAGGGCAAGAGACTGAAGCTTTCTTT.

J is TRBJ1-1 and V is TRBV12-3 or TRBV12-4, with TRBD1 matching over 7 bases. V was pared by 5 bases and J by 10 bases, with 7 bases of the junction left unmatched. This CDR3 has 12 residues. In nucleotides, the CDR3 is TGTGCCAGCAGTACCGACAGGGTCGGAGCTTTCTTT. Translating it yields CASSTDRVGAFF.

The chain uses TRBV18 and TRBJ1-1; unclear D gene. The CDR3 spans 12 residues. Between the trimmed V and J ends, which lost 6 bases and 3 bases, there was a span of 8 bases. CDR1 and CDR2 from the germline V gene are KGHSH and LQKENI. Here the CDR3 DNA reads TGTGCCAGCTCTGAGAGGTACACTGAAGCTTTCTTT. As protein: CASSERYTEAFF.

The V gene is TRBV2, the J gene TRBJ1-2, with 8 bases identical to TRBD1. The junction had 15 bases not matched to a gene; V was cut back by 2 bases and J by 7 bases. CDR1 is SNHLY, CDR2 FYNNEI, per germline. The CDR3 has 17 amino acids. The CDR3 spells CASSEIPLTGEGSGYTF. CDR3 coding DNA: TGTGCCAGCAGTGAAATCCCACTGACAGGGGAGGGCTCTGGCTACACCTTC.

The chain carries TRBV7-9 and TRBJ2-1; 15 bases agree with TRBD2. There are 15 residues in the CDR3. Germline values: CDR1 SEHNR, CDR2 FQNEAQ (reference sequence). V was clipped by 5 bases and J by 9 bases; unmatched bases: 5. The CDR3 nucleotides read TGTGCCAGCAGCCGGACTAGCGGGAGGGAGGGTGAGCAGTTCTTC. Protein: CASSRTSGREGEQFF.

The rearrangement links TRBV7-2 to TRBJ2-2; 12 nucleotides agree with TRBD2. There are 15 residues in the CDR3. CDR1 is SGHTA and CDR2 is FQGNSA in the germline V gene. V dropped 4 bases and J dropped 4; count of bases not matched to a gene: 1. The CDR3 region has the DNA TGTGCCAGCAGCTCTAGCGGGAGGGGCACCGGGGAGCTGTTTTTT. It codes for CASSSSGRGTGELFF. Together with reference TRBV7-2 and TRBJ2-2, the CDR3 gives the full variable domain: GAGVSQSPSNKVTEKGKDVELRCDPISGHTALYWYRQSLGQGLEFLIYFQGNSAPDKSGLPSDRFSAERTGGSVSTLTIQRTQQEDSAVYLCASSSSGRGTGELFFGEGSRLTVL.

This clone came up once. The chain has TRBV7-2 and TRBJ1-2, with TRBD1 matching over 11 bases. With 5 bases clipped from V and 5 bases from J, the junction kept 1 base outside the gene matches. Looked up from germline, CDR1 is SGHTA and CDR2 is FQGNSA. The CDR3 runs 13 residues. This chain's CDR3 is CASSRDRGYGYTF. For the CDR3, the DNA is TGTGCCAGCAGCAGGGACAGGGGGTATGGCTACACCTTC.

The V gene is TRBV6-4, the J gene TRBJ1-2; maybe TRBD1 (5 bases). V lost 8 bases and J 4 bases, leaving 17 bases between the germline ends. Per germline, CDR1 MRHNA and CDR2 SNTAGT. CDR3 length equals 14 residues. CDR3 nucleotides: TGTGCCAGCCTTCTCGGAGGGGACTTCTATGGCTACACCTTC. Translating it yields CASLLGGDFYGYTF.

The chain carries TRBV19 and TRBJ2-1, with D perhaps TRBD1 or TRBD2 (5 bases each). The CDR3 is 13 residues long. CDR1 and CDR2 (germline): LNHDA, SQIVND (reference sequence). The CDR3 DNA follows: TGTGCGACCGGGACCATCACGTACAATGAGCAGTTCTTC. The encoded protein is CATGTITYNEQFF.

The rearrangement joins TRBV6-1 to TRBJ1-6, with a weak D call TRBD1 (5 bases). CDR1 is MNHNS, CDR2 SASEGT, per germline. Trimming took off 1 base at V and 6 bases at J, with 13 bases between the two ends. This CDR3 has 16 amino acids. This CDR3 reads CASSEDTGSPNSPLHF. The DNA for the CDR3 is TGTGCCAGCAGTGAAGATACAGGCAGCCCTAATTCACCCCTCCACTTT.

With respect to this clone: Other DNA sequences of this sample code for an identical CDR3. The rearrangement links TRBV12-3 or TRBV12-4 to TRBJ1-1; D remains unclear. There are 13 residues in the CDR3. V lost 3 bases to trimming and J lost 1 base, with 6 bases between them. CDR3 loop: CASSLGPNTEAFF. The CDR3 bases are TGTGCCAGCAGTTTGGGCCCGAACACTGAAGCTTTCTTT.

The CDR3 here is CAIRGSGGQETQYF. In nucleotides, the CDR3 is TGTGCCATCAGGGGGAGCGGGGGCCAAGAGACCCAGTACTTC. The chain has TRBV10-3 and TRBJ2-5, with TRBD2 matching over 8 bases. Germline CDR1 is ENHRY and CDR2 is SYGVKD. The CDR3 has 14 residues. The J segment lost 1 base and the V segment lost 6 bases, leaving 4 bases of the junction unmatched.

The chain is built from TRBV6-5 and TRBJ1-3; D not resolved. Germline V gene sequence: CDR1 MNHEY, CDR2 SVGAGI. This CDR3 comprises 13 residues. Trimming stripped 2 bases from V and 5 bases from J, with 7 bases between. This CDR3 reads CASSYEGRNTIYF. The CDR3 region has the DNA TGTGCCAGCAGTTACGAAGGGAGAAACACCATATATTTT.

CDR3 loop: CASSQDRPGVVTDTQYF. Written as DNA, the CDR3 is TGCGCCAGCAGCCAAGATAGGCCAGGGGTGGTTACAGATACGCAGTATTTT. This chain links TRBV4-3 with TRBJ2-3; D may be TRBD1 (6 bases). Trimming pared 0 bases from V and 3 bases from J, leaving 16 bases between. The CDR3 has 17 residues. Per germline, CDR1 LGHNA and CDR2 YSLEER.

V usage is TRBV11-2 and J usage is TRBJ2-2; 9 bases are a match to TRBD1. V shed 3 bases and J 8 bases; nucleotides not matched to a gene: 10. Germline V gene data show CDR1 as SGHAT and CDR2 as FQNNGV. The CDR3 spans 16 residues. CDR3 in amino acids: CASSFGTGLTGGELFF. CDR3 nucleotides: TGTGCCAGCAGCTTTGGGACAGGGCTTACTGGAGGGGAGCTGTTTTTT.

V is TRBV5-6 and J is TRBJ2-7; a weak D match, TRBD2 (5 bases). The CDR3 is 13 amino acids. Germline-derived CDR1 and CDR2 are SGHDT and YYEEEE. Trimming cost V 0 bases and J 6 bases, with 10 bases left between them. The CDR3 protein is CASSLGTSPEQYF. The CDR3 DNA follows: TGTGCCAGCAGCTTGGGAACTAGTCCCGAGCAGTACTTC.

V and J are TRBV6-2 or TRBV6-3 and TRBJ1-2, with 7 bases aligning to TRBD1. Germline V gene sequence: CDR1 MNHEY, CDR2 SVGEGT. The CDR3 runs to 14 residues. V lost 4 bases, J lost 6 bases, and 8 bases stayed unmatched. The CDR3 nucleotides read TGTGCCAGCAGTTCAATACAGGGGAACAATGGCTACACCTTC. Translated: CASSSIQGNNGYTF.

Only a few counts were recorded for this clone. V and J are TRBV5-4 and TRBJ1-1; D is ambiguous. Germline V gives CDR1 SGHNT, CDR2 YYREEE (reference sequence). V lost 0 bases, J lost 3 bases, and 12 bases lay in between. This CDR3 comprises 15 residues. In nucleotides, the CDR3 is TGTGCCAGCAGCTTGGAGGTGGGTTGGGACACTGAAGCTTTCTTT. Its protein product is CASSLEVGWDTEAFF.

The CDR3 is CASSDPFGGDEQFF. The CDR3 DNA is TGTGCCAGCAGTGATCCATTTGGGGGTGATGAGCAGTTCTTC. The rearrangement uses TRBV25-1 and TRBJ2-1; D may match TRBD1 or TRBD2 (5 bases each). CDR3 length: 14 residues. V was shortened by 3 bases and J by 8 bases, with 14 bases between the two germline ends. Per the germline V gene, CDR1 is MGHDK and CDR2 is SYGVNS.